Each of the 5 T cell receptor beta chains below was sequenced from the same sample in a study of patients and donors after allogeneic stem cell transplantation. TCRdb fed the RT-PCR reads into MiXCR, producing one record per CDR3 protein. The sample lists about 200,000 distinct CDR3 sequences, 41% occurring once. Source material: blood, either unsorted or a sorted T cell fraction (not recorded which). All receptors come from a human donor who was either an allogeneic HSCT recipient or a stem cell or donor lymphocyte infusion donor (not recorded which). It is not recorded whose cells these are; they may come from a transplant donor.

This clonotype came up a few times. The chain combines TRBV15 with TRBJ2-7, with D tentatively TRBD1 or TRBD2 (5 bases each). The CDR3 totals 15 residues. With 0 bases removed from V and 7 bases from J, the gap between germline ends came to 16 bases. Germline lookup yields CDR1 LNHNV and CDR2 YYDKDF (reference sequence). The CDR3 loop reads CATSRDFGGRGEQYF. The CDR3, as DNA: TGTGCCACCAGCAGAGATTTTGGGGGTCGGGGAGAGCAGTACTTC.

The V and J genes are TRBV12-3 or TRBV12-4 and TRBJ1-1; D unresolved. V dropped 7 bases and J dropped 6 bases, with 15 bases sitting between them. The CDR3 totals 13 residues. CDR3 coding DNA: TGTGCCAGCACCCTACTTACGGGCTCTGAAGCTTTCTTT. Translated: CASTLLTGSEAFF.

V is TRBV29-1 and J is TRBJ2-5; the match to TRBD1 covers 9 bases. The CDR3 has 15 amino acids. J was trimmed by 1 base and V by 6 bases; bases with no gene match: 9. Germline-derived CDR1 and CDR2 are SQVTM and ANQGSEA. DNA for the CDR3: TGCAGCGTACTGCCGGGACAGGGTACCCAAGAGACCCAGTACTTC. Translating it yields CSVLPGQGTQETQYF.

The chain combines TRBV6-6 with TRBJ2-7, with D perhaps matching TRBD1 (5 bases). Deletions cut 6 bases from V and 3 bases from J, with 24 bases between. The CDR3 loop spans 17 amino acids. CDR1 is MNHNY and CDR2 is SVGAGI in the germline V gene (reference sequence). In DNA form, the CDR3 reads TGTGCCAGCAGCCCACTGAGAAGCGACAGACCGAACTACGAGCAGTACTTC. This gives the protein CASSPLRSDRPNYEQYF.

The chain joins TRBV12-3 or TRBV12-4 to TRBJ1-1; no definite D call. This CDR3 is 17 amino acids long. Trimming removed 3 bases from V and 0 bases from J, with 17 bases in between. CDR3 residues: CASSFLRRVGLNTEAFF. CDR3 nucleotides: TGTGCCAGCAGTTTTCTCCGGCGAGTAGGGTTGAACACTGAAGCTTTCTTT.